This entry lists 5 T cell receptor beta chains sequenced from one sample in a study of PD-L1 blockade in urothelial cancer. Only in-frame clones appear in the TCRdb table, and some are missing; sequencing was by immunoSEQ multiplex PCR. The sample includes approximately 94,000 clones, around nine tenths of them seen just once. Time point given: pretreatment peripheral blood. Sequenced material: PBMCs, taken around atezolizumab (anti-PD-L1) treatment. The receptors shown here come from a man between 60 and 70 years old with urothelial cancer.

This clone is a singleton in its sample. The V and J genes are TRBV29-1 and TRBJ1-3, with 7 bases matching TRBD1. Germline V CDR1 and CDR2: SQVTM, ANQGSEA. The CDR3 consists of 13 residues. Losses at the gene ends were 6 bases for V and 0 bases for J; bases not matched to a gene: 2. The CDR3 coding sequence is TGCAGCGTGGGGGACAGCTCTGGAAACACCATATATTTT. Its translation: CSVGDSSGNTIYF.

The CDR3 is CASSETGGEKLFF. The CDR3 DNA follows: TGCGCCAGCAGTGAAACAGGGGGGGAAAAACTGTTTTTT. The V and J genes are TRBV10-2 and TRBJ1-4; 8 bases match TRBD1. CDR1 and CDR2 from the germline V gene are WSHSY and SAAADI. Trimming took 3 bases from V and 8 from J; bases not matched to a gene: 2. There are 13 residues in the CDR3.

The count of this clone is one. This chain links TRBV30 with TRBJ1-5; D is possibly TRBD1 (5 bases). V was shortened by 2 bases and J by 0 bases, with 11 bases between the two germline ends. The germline V gene encodes CDR1 GTSNPN and CDR2 SVGIG (reference sequence). The CDR3 runs 15 residues. The CDR3: CAWSRGGTSNQPQHF. For the CDR3, the DNA is TGTGCCTGGAGTCGGGGGGGAACTAGCAATCAGCCCCAGCATTTT.

This chain joins TRBV11-2 and TRBJ2-3, with D perhaps TRBD1 (5 bases). The CDR3 is made up of 17 amino acids. Germline-derived CDR1 and CDR2 are SGHAT and FQNNGV. Trimming removed 0 bases from V and 4 bases from J, with 17 bases in between. CDR3 DNA sequence: TGTGCCAGCAGCTTAGATGGGCCAGGGTCGGGCCCAGATACGCAGTATTTT. Amino acids: CASSLDGPGSGPDTQYF.

The CDR3 loop is CATQHGQADTEAFF. The CDR3 DNA reads as TGTGCCACCCAACACGGACAGGCGGATACTGAAGCTTTCTTT. The V and J genes are TRBV15 and TRBJ1-1, with TRBD1 matching 7 bases. Germline V gene lookup returns CDR1 LNHNV and CDR2 YYDKDF (reference sequence). This CDR3 contains 14 residues. J gave up 5 bases and V 8 bases, and 11 bases lay outside the gene matches.